The clone carrying this T cell receptor (beta chain) was seen more than once but under ten times. The antigen is undetermined. V shed 0 bases, J shed 6 bases, and the junction held 10 bases outside the gene matches. CDR3 length: 16 residues. Looked up from germline, CDR1 is DFQATT and CDR2 is SNEGSKA (reference sequence). The data belong to a study of T cells after yellow fever vaccination. Study-level results: A limited proportion of clonotypes was detected within both the CD4 and CD8 compartments.

MiXCR, run by TCRdb on the 5' RACE reads, gives a single entry per CDR3 protein. In the table there are about 320,000 distinct CDR3 sequences, 4% to 5.5% of which are singletons. Sample: PBMCs, taken 15 days after the yellow fever booster vaccination. This receptor was obtained from a man younger than 35 who received the YFV17D yellow fever vaccine. V gene TRBV20-1 combines with J gene TRBJ2-3; 9 bases align to TRBD1. CDR3 in DNA: TGCAGTGCTAGAGATAAGTGGTACAGGGGGCAGGATACGCAGTATTTT. It translates to CSARDKWYRGQDTQYF.